This T cell receptor beta chain was retrieved from a study of control samples from healthy donors and cancer patients. The CDR3 totals 12 residues. Unmatched junction bases numbered 6, after V lost 2 bases and J lost 12 bases. Germline CDR1 and CDR2: MNHEY and SVGAGI. The data were produced by immunoSEQ multiplex PCR, yet TCRdb's version contains in-frame clones alone and is incomplete. This table has over 70,000 clones, 70% to 90% appearing once. The receptor's source is a woman aged 45-65 years with colorectal cancer. The chain has TRBV6-5 and TRBJ1-1; 7 nucleotides align to TRBD1. The sequenced sample consisted of PBMCs. This CDR3 reads CASSYRTGVTFF. DNA for the CDR3: TGTGCCAGCAGTTACCGGACAGGTGTTACTTTCTTT.